Each of the 19 T cell receptor beta chains below was sequenced from the same sample in a study of T cell clonality in common variable immunodeficiency. The repertoire was sequenced with immunoSEQ multiplex PCR; TCRdb's copy has only in-frame clones and lacks some. The sample has more than 20,000 clones, none seen only once. Findings of the study overall: Common variable immunodeficiency TCR beta sequences reportedly had fewer deletions and N-nucleotide insertions.

These receptors' antigens are unknown. Input material: peripheral blood mononuclear cells. All receptors come from a human donor with common variable immunodeficiency.

This clone occurred a few times. The DNA ends 3 residues before the CDR3 does, and the rest of the CDR3 is filled in from the germline J gene. The chain combines TRBV7-8 with TRBJ2-7; D is possibly TRBD2 (6 bases). Looked up from germline, CDR1 is SGHVS and CDR2 is FQNEAQ. CDR3 length equals 13 residues. Between the trimmed V and J ends, which lost 0 bases and 3 bases, there was a span of 6 bases. The DNA read from the CDR3 is TGTGCCAGCAGCTTAGCGCGGGGCTACGAG. Its protein product is CASSLARGYE. The CDR3 as a whole reads CASSLARGYEQYF.

In its sample, this clone was seen a few times. The read is 3 residues too short to cover the CDR3 end, so that end is filled in from the germline J gene. Other DNA sequences in the same sample also yield this CDR3. The chain employs TRBV20-1 and TRBJ2-7; a possible D gene is TRBD1 (5 bases). V lost 1 base and J 2 bases, leaving 6 bases between the germline ends. This CDR3 comprises 12 residues. CDR1 and CDR2 from the germline V gene are DFQATT and SNEGSKA (reference sequence). CDR3 protein: CSARAGTYEQYF. CDR3 DNA (partial): TGCAGTGCTAGAGCAGGGACCTACGAG.

Note on this clone: The CDR3 end lies 3 residues beyond the end of the read and is filled in from the germline J gene. The V and J genes are TRBV7-9 and TRBJ1-1; a weak D match, TRBD1 (6 bases). Per the germline V gene, CDR1 is SEHNR and CDR2 is FQNEAQ (reference sequence). The CDR3 length is 12 residues. The part of the CDR3 DNA that was read is TGTGCCAGCCGATGGACAGCCGAGGTG. Residues: CASRWTAEV. The CDR3 as a whole reads CASRWTAEVAFF.

This clone has a count of ten or more. The observed sequence ends 3 residues before the CDR3 terminus, with the missing tail filled in from the germline J gene. This chain links TRBV30 with TRBJ2-4; D not resolved. CDR3 length: 14 amino acids. The germline CDR1 and CDR2 sequences are GTSNPN and SVGIG (reference sequence). V dropped 2 bases and J dropped 1 base, with 9 bases sitting between them. The CDR3 protein is CAWSRLGAKNIQYF. The covered CDR3 bases are TGTGCCTGGAGTCGACTTGGGGCCAAAAACATT.

This clone was counted at least ten times. The read ends 3 residues before the CDR3 terminus; that terminus is restored from the germline J gene. The chain joins TRBV29-1 to TRBJ2-1; D might be TRBD2 (5 bases). CDR1 and CDR2 from the germline V gene are SQVTM and ANQGSEA. The CDR3 length is 15 residues. V dropped 7 bases and J dropped 6 bases, with 22 bases sitting between them. This CDR3 reads CSAPRGSSGTNEQFF. CDR3 bases read: TGCAGCGCTCCCCGGGGATCCTCCGGTACCAATGAG.

This clone was seen only a few times. From the germline J gene comes the end of the CDR3, since the read stops 3 residues before it. The genes are TRBV18 and TRBJ2-7; 7 nucleotides align to TRBD1. Losses at the gene ends were 3 bases for V and 2 bases for J; bases not matched to a gene: 10. From germline, CDR1 is KGHSH and CDR2 LQKENI. The CDR3 is 16 residues long. The sequenced CDR3 bases are TGTGCCAGCTCACCCCTTTCGACAGGGACCACCTACGAG. Protein sequence: CASSPLSTGTTYE. From start to end, the CDR3 is CASSPLSTGTTYEQYF. Complete variable domain (other parts from reference TRBV18 and TRBJ2-7): NAGVMQNPRHLVRRRGQEARLRCSPMKGHSHVYWYRQLPEEGLKFMVYLQKENIIDESGMPKERFSAEFPKEGPSILRIQQVVRGDSAAYFCASSPLSTGTTYEQYFGPGTRLTVT.

This clone occurred a few times. The junction departs from the called germline gene at one end, perhaps through a read error. The read finishes 3 residues shy of the CDR3 end, and the germline J gene is used to complete it. The V gene is TRBV7-9, the J gene TRBJ1-6, with a tentative D call TRBD1 (6 bases). The length of the CDR3 is 13 residues. Germline assignment: CDR1 SEHNR and CDR2 FQNEAQ (reference sequence). CDR3 bases read: TGTTCCAGCAGCTTCCAGGGGCGATCACCC. Protein: CSSSFQGRSP. The full CDR3 reads CSSSFQGRSPLHF.

This clone showed up many times. The read ends 3 residues early relative to the CDR3; the germline J gene fills the gap. The chain is built from TRBV5-1 and TRBJ2-3, with D unclear. Germline CDR1 reads SGHRS; CDR2 reads YFSETQ. The CDR3 has 14 amino acids. V was clipped by 3 bases and J by 1 base, with 9 bases between them. Here the CDR3 reads CASSSLLGTDTQYF. CDR3 bases read: TGCGCCAGCAGCTCCCTCCTCGGCACAGATACG.

A word on this clone: The sequence runs out 3 residues before the end of the CDR3; the remainder is reconstructed from the germline J gene. This rearrangement joins TRBV2 to TRBJ1-5; D may be TRBD1 (5 bases). The CDR3 loop spans 13 amino acids. The germline V and J ends were trimmed by 6 bases and 6 bases, with 12 bases remaining between them. The germline gives CDR1 SNHLY, CDR2 FYNNEI. The CDR3 here is CASRRGESQPQHF. Partial CDR3 DNA: TGTGCCAGCAGACGAGGGGAAAGTCAGCCC.

This clone was picked up a small number of times. The read ends 3 residues before the CDR3 terminus; that terminus is restored from the germline J gene. The chain links TRBV7-4 to TRBJ2-7; TRBD2 aligns across 8 bases. Trimming at V came to 1 base and at J to 2 bases, leaving 4 bases not matched to a gene. Looked up from germline, CDR1 is SGHVT and CDR2 is SQSDAQ. The CDR3 extends over 15 amino acids. The sequenced CDR3 bases are TGTGCCAGCAGCTTAGGGGCAGCGGGGGCCTACGAG. It codes for CASSLGAAGAYE. The complete CDR3 reads CASSLGAAGAYEQYF.

Note on this clone: The observed sequence ends 3 residues before the CDR3 terminus, with the missing tail filled in from the germline J gene. The chain couples TRBV29-1 to TRBJ1-2, with D tentatively TRBD1 (5 bases). The CDR3 totals 12 residues. Trimming removed 4 bases from V and 2 bases from J, with 8 bases in between. CDR1 and CDR2 from the germline V gene are SQVTM and ANQGSEA. The CDR3: CSVGTPNYGYTF. The sequenced CDR3 bases are TGCAGCGTTGGGACACCCAACTATGGC.

This clone was found many times. The read gets to within 3 residues of the CDR3 end, and the germline J gene fills in the rest. The chain uses TRBV6-2 or TRBV6-3 and TRBJ2-5; perhaps TRBD2 as D (7 bases). This CDR3 is built from 16 residues. CDR1 MNHEY and CDR2 SVGEGT come from the germline V gene. The V end was cut by 6 bases, the J end by 3 bases, with 20 bases between. CDR3 sequence: CASRPPRGRAKETQYF. The sequenced CDR3 bases are TGTGCCAGCAGACCCCCTAGGGGGAGGGCAAAAGAGACC.

As concerns this clone: The read comes to an end 3 residues before the CDR3 does, leaving the germline J gene to fill in the end. The chain carries TRBV2 and TRBJ2-3; D uncertain. CDR1 is SNHLY, CDR2 FYNNEI, per germline. The CDR3 is made up of 11 amino acids. The sequenced CDR3 bases are TGTGCCAGCAGGGTCCGGTCCGCG. Its translation is CASRVRSA. The whole CDR3 sequence reads CASRVRSAQYF.

Details on this clone: Coverage ceases 3 residues before the CDR3 finishes, and the germline J gene fills in the end. The chain combines TRBV11-2 with TRBJ1-2; weak D call: TRBD1 (6 bases). The CDR3 totals 14 residues. Germline-derived CDR1 and CDR2 are SGHAT and FQNNGV. CDR3 residues: CASSLVVGASGYTF. Incomplete CDR3 DNA: TGTGCCAGCAGCTTAGTTGTGGGGGCGTCCGGC.

Comment on this clone: Coverage ceases 3 residues before the CDR3 finishes, and the germline J gene fills in the end. The chain carries TRBV20-1 and TRBJ2-1; 7 bases line up with TRBD2. Losses at the gene ends were 0 bases for V and 7 bases for J; bases not matched to a gene: 12. The CDR3 covers 16 residues. CDR1 and CDR2 (germline): DFQATT, SNEGSKA (reference sequence). Incomplete CDR3 DNA: TGCAGTGCTAGAGATCCCGGCGGGAGCATATGGAATGAG. It is translated as CSARDPGGSIWNE. From start to end, the CDR3 is CSARDPGGSIWNEQFF.

This clone has at least ten counts. From the germline J gene comes the end of the CDR3, since the read stops 3 residues before it. The chain recombines TRBV29-1 with TRBJ2-1, with 7 bases matching TRBD2. V was clipped by 6 bases and J by 4 bases; unmatched bases: 9. Germline CDR1 reads SQVTM; CDR2 reads ANQGSEA. This CDR3 is built from 14 residues. The CDR3 bases that were read are TGCAGCGTGGGGGGGAGCGGCCAATACAATGAG. It yields the protein CSVGGSGQYNE. The entire CDR3 sequence reads CSVGGSGQYNEQFF.

A remark on this clone: The CDR3 end is not reached by the read, which stops 3 residues before it; the germline J gene fills it in. The V call is TRBV7-7, the J call TRBJ2-5, with D hard to call. The V gene lost 3 bases and the J gene lost 4 bases, with 9 bases spanning the gap. Per the germline V gene, CDR1 is SSHAT and CDR2 is FNYEAQ (reference sequence). This CDR3 region has 13 residues. CDR3 sequence: CASSFRVSETQYF. Incomplete CDR3 DNA: TGTGCCAGCAGCTTTCGGGTCTCAGAGACC.

This clone appeared a few times. The read is 3 residues too short to cover the CDR3 end, so that end is filled in from the germline J gene. The V and J genes are TRBV5-1 and TRBJ2-7; a weak D match, TRBD1 (7 bases). The CDR3 loop spans 15 amino acids. Trimming removed 0 bases from V and 3 bases from J, with 13 bases in between. Germline values: CDR1 SGHRS, CDR2 YFSETQ. The covered CDR3 bases are TGCGCCAGCAGCTTGGATGGAGGGGGCCACTACGAG. Translated: CASSLDGGGHYE. The whole CDR3 protein is CASSLDGGGHYEQYF.

This clone was counted at least ten times. The read gets to within 3 residues of the CDR3 end, and the germline J gene fills in the rest. V and J are TRBV29-1 and TRBJ1-2; D gene ambiguous. Trimming cost V 4 bases and J 4 bases, with 13 bases left between them. Per germline, CDR1 SQVTM and CDR2 ANQGSEA. This CDR3 comprises 13 residues. The covered CDR3 bases are TGCAGCGTTGCCCACGGGTCGGGCTATGGC. It encodes CSVAHGSGYG. In full, the CDR3 reads CSVAHGSGYGYTF. The whole variable domain, remainder taken from reference TRBV29-1 and TRBJ1-2, is SAVISQKPSRDICQRGTSLTIQCQVDSQVTMMFWYRQQPGQSLTLIATANQGSEATYESGFVIDKFPISRPNLTFSTLTVSNMSPEDSSIYLCSVAHGSGYGYTFGSGTRLTVV.